These T cell receptor beta chains were read from a single sample in a study of early T cells in non-severe SARS-CoV-2 infection. TCRdb passed the 5' RACE reads through MiXCR, listing each CDR3 protein once. This sample yields roughly 100,000 distinct CDR3 sequences, of which around 13% are seen a single time; approximately 6% belongs to the top ten. The sequenced material came from whole blood. These receptors came from an adult who was a healthcare worker with PCR-confirmed SARS-CoV-2 infection or an uninfected control (not recorded which). The CDR3 runs from the conserved cysteine through the conserved F or W. The D gene is left open where the match is weak. For some rows the clone size is stated as once, few or many, or as a class when expanded; others skip it.

v_call: TRBV7-9; d_call: .; clone_size: .; j_call: TRBJ2-4; cdr3_aa: CASAPNPISLNIQYF; cdr3_nt: TGTGCCAGCGCCCCTAACCCCATATCTTTAAACATTCAGTACTTC
v_call: TRBV29-1; d_call: .; clone_size: .; j_call: TRBJ2-7; cdr3_aa: CSVVQAGLYEQYF; cdr3_nt: TGCAGCGTTGTACAGGCAGGCCTATACGAGCAGTACTTC
v_call: TRBV12-3/TRBV12-4; d_call: .; clone_size: few; j_call: TRBJ1-2; cdr3_aa: CASSPTTGMRGYTF; cdr3_nt: TGTGCCAGCAGTCCCACCACAGGGATGCGTGGCTACACCTTC
v_call: TRBV9; d_call: .; clone_size: few; j_call: TRBJ2-5; cdr3_aa: CASSVDFAEETQYF; cdr3_nt: TGTGCCAGCAGCGTAGACTTTGCGGAAGAGACCCAGTACTTC
v_call: TRBV6-6; d_call: TRBD2; clone_size: many; j_call: TRBJ2-7; cdr3_aa: CASSYSTPRENEQYF; cdr3_nt: TGTGCCAGCAGTTACTCGACCCCGCGGGAGAACGAGCAGTACTTC
v_call: TRBV5-4; d_call: TRBD1; clone_size: many; j_call: TRBJ2-7; cdr3_aa: CASSMRTGGMVTEQYF; cdr3_nt: TGTGCCAGCAGCATGAGGACAGGGGGAATGGTGACCGAGCAGTACTTC
v_call: TRBV20-1; d_call: TRBD2; clone_size: .; j_call: TRBJ2-1; cdr3_aa: CSARPAGGPKHHEQFF; cdr3_nt: TGCAGTGCTAGACCAGCGGGAGGGCCGAAACACCATGAGCAGTTCTTC
v_call: TRBV7-2; d_call: TRBD2; clone_size: many; j_call: TRBJ2-1; cdr3_aa: CASSLAGTSYNEQFF; cdr3_nt: TGTGCCAGCAGCTTAGCCGGGACTAGTTACAATGAGCAGTTCTTC
v_call: TRBV4-3; d_call: TRBD2; clone_size: .; j_call: TRBJ2-3; cdr3_aa: CASSQGVAGGSYTQYF; cdr3_nt: TGCGCCAGCAGCCAAGGAGTAGCGGGAGGCTCGTATACGCAGTATTTT
v_call: TRBV7-6; d_call: .; clone_size: many; j_call: TRBJ2-5; cdr3_aa: CASSLEDSSIETQYF; cdr3_nt: TGTGCCAGCAGCTTAGAAGACTCGTCCATAGAGACCCAGTACTTC
v_call: TRBV9; d_call: TRBD2; clone_size: .; j_call: TRBJ2-1; cdr3_aa: CASSAPETSGGDNEQFF; cdr3_nt: TGTGCCAGCAGCGCCCCGGAGACTAGCGGGGGGGACAATGAGCAGTTCTTC
v_call: TRBV15; d_call: .; clone_size: .; j_call: TRBJ2-7; cdr3_aa: CATSARPSYEQYF; cdr3_nt: TGTGCCACCAGCGCACGACCCTCCTACGAGCAGTACTTC
v_call: TRBV9; d_call: .; clone_size: .; j_call: TRBJ2-1; cdr3_aa: CAVGRSDNEQFF; cdr3_nt: TGTGCCGTAGGGCGATCCGACAATGAGCAGTTCTTC
v_call: TRBV20-1; d_call: .; clone_size: .; j_call: TRBJ2-7; cdr3_aa: CSAVRWEQYF; cdr3_nt: TGCAGTGCTGTCCGGTGGGAGCAGTACTTC
v_call: TRBV7-2; d_call: TRBD2; clone_size: few; j_call: TRBJ2-5; cdr3_aa: CASSLVAGEAETQYF; cdr3_nt: TGTGCCAGCAGCTTAGTAGCGGGAGAGGCAGAGACCCAGTACTTC
v_call: TRBV6-5; d_call: .; clone_size: few; j_call: TRBJ2-1; cdr3_aa: CASSYSRSYNEQFF; cdr3_nt: TGTGCCAGCAGTTACTCGAGGAGTTACAATGAGCAGTTCTTC
v_call: TRBV27; d_call: .; clone_size: .; j_call: TRBJ1-1; cdr3_aa: CASSLSIWGSTEAFF; cdr3_nt: TGTGCCAGCAGTTTATCGATATGGGGTTCCACTGAAGCTTTCTTT
v_call: TRBV12-3/TRBV12-4; d_call: .; clone_size: .; j_call: TRBJ2-3; cdr3_aa: CASKRRVSSTDTQYF; cdr3_nt: TGTGCCAGCAAACGGAGGGTTTCTAGCACAGATACGCAGTATTTT
v_call: TRBV6-1; d_call: .; clone_size: few; j_call: TRBJ2-7; cdr3_aa: CASRSEFMSGYEQYF; cdr3_nt: TGTGCCAGCAGATCAGAATTCATGTCGGGGTACGAGCAGTACTTC
v_call: TRBV5-5; d_call: .; clone_size: many; j_call: TRBJ1-5; cdr3_aa: CASSRRGETGQPQHF; cdr3_nt: TGTGCCAGCAGCCGCAGGGGTGAGACGGGTCAGCCCCAGCATTTT
v_call: TRBV21-1; d_call: .; clone_size: .; j_call: TRBJ1-6; cdr3_aa: CASSRSRSKAGSPLHF; cdr3_nt: TGTGCCAGCAGCAGGTCCAGGTCGAAGGCTGGCTCACCCCTCCACTTT
v_call: TRBV5-1; d_call: .; clone_size: many; j_call: TRBJ2-1; cdr3_aa: CASSLAGSEQFF; cdr3_nt: TGCGCCAGCAGCTTGGCCGGTAGCGAGCAGTTCTTC
v_call: TRBV6-1; d_call: .; clone_size: .; j_call: TRBJ2-7; cdr3_aa: CASSEAGTVSYEQYF; cdr3_nt: TGTGCCAGCAGTGAAGCCGGGACCGTCTCCTACGAGCAGTACTTC
v_call: TRBV28; d_call: .; clone_size: .; j_call: TRBJ1-4; cdr3_aa: CASSLTGNEKLFF; cdr3_nt: TGTGCCAGCAGTTTAACCGGGAACGAAAAACTGTTTTTT
v_call: TRBV2; d_call: .; clone_size: .; j_call: TRBJ2-6; cdr3_aa: CASSRPGQTFSGANVLTF; cdr3_nt: TGTGCCAGCAGTAGACCGGGACAAACTTTCTCTGGGGCCAACGTCCTGACTTTC
v_call: TRBV6-6; d_call: .; clone_size: .; j_call: TRBJ2-7; cdr3_aa: CASSYWDLGDEQYF; cdr3_nt: TGTGCCAGCAGTTACTGGGATTTAGGGGACGAGCAGTACTTC
v_call: TRBV19; d_call: .; clone_size: few; j_call: TRBJ2-2; cdr3_aa: CASGPGAGELFF; cdr3_nt: TGTGCCAGTGGCCCGGGGGCCGGGGAGCTGTTTTTT
v_call: TRBV20-1; d_call: TRBD1; clone_size: few; j_call: TRBJ1-6; cdr3_aa: CSAPTPGTGNSPLHF; cdr3_nt: TGCAGTGCCCCAACCCCCGGGACAGGGAATTCACCCCTCCACTTT
v_call: TRBV14; d_call: TRBD2; clone_size: few; j_call: TRBJ2-1; cdr3_aa: CASSQGTRSYNEQFF; cdr3_nt: TGTGCCAGCAGCCAAGGGACTAGATCCTACAATGAGCAGTTCTTC
v_call: TRBV7-9; d_call: TRBD1; clone_size: .; j_call: TRBJ2-7; cdr3_aa: CASSDRTGTSYEQYF; cdr3_nt: TGTGCCAGCAGCGACCGGACAGGGACCTCCTACGAGCAGTACTTC
v_call: TRBV2; d_call: TRBD1; clone_size: few; j_call: TRBJ1-1; cdr3_aa: CASSAAPGQVEEAFF; cdr3_nt: TGTGCCAGCAGCGCAGCTCCGGGACAGGTTGAGGAAGCTTTCTTT
v_call: TRBV29-1; d_call: .; clone_size: .; j_call: TRBJ2-5; cdr3_aa: CSVDKIGNRARETQYF; cdr3_nt: TGCAGCGTTGATAAGATTGGGAACAGGGCCCGAGAGACCCAGTACTTC
v_call: TRBV3-1; d_call: .; clone_size: .; j_call: TRBJ1-6; cdr3_aa: CASSQDGSVLTFYNSPLHF; cdr3_nt: TGTGCCAGCAGCCAAGATGGTTCGGTTTTAACCTTCTATAATTCACCCCTCCACTTT
v_call: TRBV6-2/TRBV6-3; d_call: .; clone_size: few; j_call: TRBJ1-1; cdr3_aa: CATEMNTEAFF; cdr3_nt: TGTGCCACAGAAATGAACACTGAAGCTTTCTTT
v_call: TRBV6-1; d_call: .; clone_size: few; j_call: TRBJ2-1; cdr3_aa: CASSESWTHYNEQFF; cdr3_nt: TGTGCCAGCAGTGAATCATGGACCCACTACAATGAGCAGTTCTTC
v_call: TRBV11-2; d_call: .; clone_size: many; j_call: TRBJ2-1; cdr3_aa: CASSFSRNNEQFF; cdr3_nt: TGTGCCAGCAGCTTCTCCAGAAACAATGAGCAGTTCTTC
v_call: TRBV11-2; d_call: .; clone_size: .; j_call: TRBJ2-2; cdr3_aa: CASSHHTGVDTGELFF; cdr3_nt: TGTGCCAGCAGCCACCATACGGGAGTGGACACCGGGGAGCTGTTTTTT
v_call: TRBV28; d_call: TRBD2; clone_size: few; j_call: TRBJ2-1; cdr3_aa: CASAFSGSYNEQFF; cdr3_nt: TGTGCCAGCGCATTTAGCGGGTCCTACAATGAGCAGTTCTTC
v_call: TRBV5-5; d_call: .; clone_size: few; j_call: TRBJ2-3; cdr3_aa: CASTRGGFTDTQYF; cdr3_nt: TGTGCCTCCACGCGGGGCGGCTTCACAGATACGCAGTATTTT
v_call: TRBV20-1; d_call: .; clone_size: .; j_call: TRBJ1-5; cdr3_aa: CSVNQAGNQPQHF; cdr3_nt: TGCAGTGTAAACCAGGCGGGCAATCAGCCCCAGCATTTT
v_call: TRBV20-1; d_call: TRBD2; clone_size: .; j_call: TRBJ2-3; cdr3_aa: CSAQGTSRPSTDTQYF; cdr3_nt: TGCAGTGCCCAAGGGACTAGCAGACCTAGCACAGATACGCAGTATTTT
v_call: TRBV18; d_call: TRBD2; clone_size: .; j_call: TRBJ2-7; cdr3_aa: CASSTSKRENNPEQYF; cdr3_nt: TGTGCCAGCTCAACGAGTAAGCGGGAGAATAACCCCGAGCAGTACTTC
v_call: TRBV7-8; d_call: TRBD2; clone_size: .; j_call: TRBJ2-1; cdr3_aa: CASFLSGGIYNEQFF; cdr3_nt: TGTGCCAGCTTTCTAAGCGGGGGGATCTACAATGAGCAGTTCTTC
v_call: TRBV7-9; d_call: TRBD1; clone_size: .; j_call: TRBJ2-1; cdr3_aa: CASSQRQGRVWQFF; cdr3_nt: TGTGCCAGCAGCCAACGACAGGGTCGCGTGTGGCAGTTCTTC
v_call: TRBV7-2; d_call: TRBD1; clone_size: few; j_call: TRBJ2-7; cdr3_aa: CASSLVLGLWTGREQYF; cdr3_nt: TGTGCCAGCAGCTTAGTATTGGGGCTTTGGACAGGGAGAGAGCAGTACTTC
v_call: TRBV7-7; d_call: TRBD1; clone_size: few; j_call: TRBJ1-5; cdr3_aa: CASSPGGWSNQPQHF; cdr3_nt: TGTGCCAGCAGCCCAGGGGGTTGGAGCAATCAGCCCCAGCATTTT
v_call: TRBV7-7; d_call: .; clone_size: many; j_call: TRBJ2-7; cdr3_aa: CASSPEGREQYF; cdr3_nt: TGTGCCAGCAGCCCAGAAGGGCGGGAGCAGTACTTC
v_call: TRBV29-1; d_call: .; clone_size: many; j_call: TRBJ2-3; cdr3_aa: CSVVESPGTDTQYF; cdr3_nt: TGCAGCGTAGTCGAATCCCCCGGCACAGATACGCAGTATTTT
v_call: TRBV20-1; d_call: TRBD2; clone_size: many; j_call: TRBJ2-5; cdr3_aa: CSATSGRSYVGETQYF; cdr3_nt: TGCAGTGCCACTAGCGGGAGGTCCTACGTCGGAGAGACCCAGTACTTC
v_call: TRBV29-1; d_call: TRBD1; clone_size: few; j_call: TRBJ2-7; cdr3_aa: CSASLGTGEDEQYF; cdr3_nt: TGCAGCGCCTCTCTCGGGACAGGGGAGGACGAGCAGTACTTC
v_call: TRBV20-1; d_call: .; clone_size: .; j_call: TRBJ2-2; cdr3_aa: CSASNVGELFF; cdr3_nt: TGCAGTGCCAGCAACGTCGGGGAGCTGTTTTTT
v_call: TRBV2; d_call: .; clone_size: .; j_call: TRBJ1-1; cdr3_aa: CASGKQTNTEAFF; cdr3_nt: TGTGCCAGCGGAAAACAGACGAACACTGAAGCTTTCTTT
v_call: TRBV24-1; d_call: TRBD1; clone_size: few; j_call: TRBJ2-5; cdr3_aa: CATSDSLQGPQYF; cdr3_nt: TGTGCCACCAGTGACTCCCTACAGGGGCCCCAGTACTTC
v_call: TRBV15; d_call: TRBD2; clone_size: .; j_call: TRBJ2-1; cdr3_aa: CATSREGLANEQFF; cdr3_nt: TGTGCCACCAGCAGAGAGGGACTAGCAAATGAGCAGTTCTTC
v_call: TRBV7-2; d_call: TRBD2; clone_size: .; j_call: TRBJ2-5; cdr3_aa: CASSPRLREGLETQYF; cdr3_nt: TGTGCCAGCAGCCCCCGCCTGCGGGAGGGCCTTGAGACCCAGTACTTC
v_call: TRBV12-3/TRBV12-4; d_call: TRBD2; clone_size: few; j_call: TRBJ2-7; cdr3_aa: CAIKLGGVQYF; cdr3_nt: TGTGCCATCAAACTGGGGGGGGTCCAGTACTTC
v_call: TRBV30; d_call: .; clone_size: many; j_call: TRBJ1-5; cdr3_aa: CAWSKGAYQPQHF; cdr3_nt: TGTGCCTGGAGTAAAGGCGCCTATCAGCCCCAGCATTTT